This T cell receptor beta chain was documented in a study of T cell repertoires in cytomegalovirus infection. Overall study: Public TCR beta signatures indicated both CMV infection and matching HLA type. Points from the study as a whole: In two of eight donors, the top clonotype was HLA-C-restricted CMV-specific. Cumulated frequencies of public TCR beta families served to identify carriers of CMV plus the relevant HLA.

CDR3 length: 16 amino acids. J lost 7 bases, V lost 6 bases, and 12 bases had no gene match. From germline, CDR1 is MNHEY and CDR2 SVGEGT. From the reads, TCRdb called clonotypes with MiXCR, one entry per CDR3 protein. The table lists 20,000 to 25,000 distinct CDR3 sequences, 35% to 45% of them singletons. Worth noting for this clonotype: Its antigen remains unidentified.

This sequence joins TRBV6-2 or TRBV6-3 and TRBJ2-1; 10 nucleotides agree with TRBD1. The specimen was CD8+ T cells from cultured PBMCs, collected from culture after CMV antigen stimulation. The sequence came from a human donor in good health (CMV status not recorded). Some clones in this sample may be carry-over from other donors' samples. The CDR3 sequence: CASSIPGQGWENEQFF. CDR3 nucleotide sequence: TGTGCCAGCAGCATACCGGGACAGGGGTGGGAGAATGAGCAGTTCTTC.